Detailed here is one T cell receptor beta chain. This clone has a handful of counts. The antigen it binds to is not known. No qualities accompany the bases; no much larger clone lies one base away. The CDR3 regions of human TCRbeta chains were subjected to immunosequencing. The original pipeline was this. TCRs in the repertoires were matched against a reference library of SARS-CoV-2-specific TCRs that had been generated with the MIRA antigen-specificity platform. Breadth meant the fraction of unique TCRs that were SARS-CoV-2-associated, whereas depth meant the fraction of total T cells that were SARS-CoV-2-associated. Using the MIRA data, every spike-specific TCR was mapped to the spike region that the TCR reacted to and assigned to either a CD4 or a CD8 class. Log10-transformed breadth and depth values were compared by one-way ANOVA with Sidak's multiple comparisons tests. TCRdb stores this immuneACCESS table with in-frame sequences only. Part of the clones is absent; in the studies checked, under half of the shortfall reflects unresolved V genes, and no reason is known for the rest. V and J calls and clone size come straight from that table; D and trimming were deduced from the DNA. This sample lists just over 80,000 clones; about 87% were detected once. Of the sample, approximately 5.7% falls within the top ten clones.

The sample's time point label, decoded: baseline before first vaccination. Vaccinee samples came from UK trials COV001 and COV002, including a single-blind randomized controlled phase 2/3 trial of AZD1222 (ChAdOx1 nCoV-19) in healthy adults. Trial participant PBMC samples were collected at day 0 and day 28 after the second dose for TCRbeta chain sequencing. V has 2 bases trimmed and J has 5 bases trimmed; junction bases matching no gene number 6. CDR1 and CDR2 are read off the germline V gene as KGHSH and LQKENI. The CDR3 runs 15 amino acids, cysteine and phenylalanine included. Just CDR3 DNA is preserved here, 45 bases in frame from base 1. These data originate in a study of T cell responses to AZD1222 COVID-19 vaccine (dated by TCRdb to the early 2020s). Looking at the study overall: AZD1222 recipients given second doses at about 4 weeks or at about 12 weeks were pooled, since spike-specific TCR depth and breadth were not found to differ between the two schedules. A total of about 250 trial participants underwent TCR sequencing, of whom some 200 had received two doses of AZD1222 and roughly 26 had received two doses of the MenACWY control vaccine. Trial participants were enrolled by age into subgroups of 18-55, 56-69 and 70-plus years, and 148, 28 and 57 TCR-sequenced participants, respectively, were included in these subgroups.

Results the study describes overall, beyond this receptor: The vaccine-associated CD4 TCRs covered the entire spike protein, and the dominant responses fell in regions 160-218 and 743-854. Reportedly, close to half of the unique spike-specific TCRs recognized epitopes lying outside the regions that are mutated in the B.1.351 and B.1.1.7 variants. Because no day 14 peak-response samples were available, repertoires were characterized only after the peak T cell response. In the small 56-69-year group, the increase in depth fell short of significance, most likely because of low power. Spike-specific TCR breadth and depth rose significantly after two AZD1222 doses compared with day 0 and with MenACWY recipients. Only five or six AZD1222 recipients were SARS-CoV-2 seropositive at baseline, limiting conclusions about previously exposed vaccinees. Participants were mostly white British, with more females than males. The authors suggested clonal diversity may have been underestimated.

The source is an adult in good health. Sequencing was performed on peripheral blood, taken on day 0 of AZD1222 vaccination. The chain links TRBV18 with TRBJ1-1; 9 junctional bases match TRBD1. The CDR3 protein sequence reads: CASSPNRDRVTEAFF. The sequence in DNA is TGTGCCAGCTCACCAAACCGGGACAGGGTGACTGAAGCTTTCTTT.